Below, one TCR beta chain is given with its context. Original analysis: By means of reference gene primer amplification, nucleated cell counts were estimated. The method was immunoSEQ multiplex PCR; TCRdb's version includes in-frame clones alone and lacks a portion of them. V, J and clone size reflect that table, while D and trimming were determined from the DNA. The table lists 65,000 to 90,000 clones, around 77% of them singletons, with approximately 15% in the top ten. This sample is part of a study of blood T cell repertoires in COVID-19. Across the whole study: The United States, Italy and Spain provided the acute and convalescent COVID-19 samples. The analysed material was cDNA or gDNA that came from T cells, B-cell-depleted T cells, or PBMCs.

The length of the CDR3 is 14 residues. V was clipped by 4 bases and J by 10 bases; unmatched bases: 12. From germline, CDR1 is PRHDT and CDR2 FYEKMQ (reference sequence). The chain joins TRBV13 to TRBJ1-1; 7 bases line up with TRBD1. Sequencing was performed on peripheral blood. This TCR derives from a man aged 70-80 years with active or convalescent COVID-19. Here the CDR3 DNA reads TGTGCCAGCAGCTCTCTCCGCCCGGCAGGGGGAGCTTTCTTT. Protein product: CASSSLRPAGGAFF.